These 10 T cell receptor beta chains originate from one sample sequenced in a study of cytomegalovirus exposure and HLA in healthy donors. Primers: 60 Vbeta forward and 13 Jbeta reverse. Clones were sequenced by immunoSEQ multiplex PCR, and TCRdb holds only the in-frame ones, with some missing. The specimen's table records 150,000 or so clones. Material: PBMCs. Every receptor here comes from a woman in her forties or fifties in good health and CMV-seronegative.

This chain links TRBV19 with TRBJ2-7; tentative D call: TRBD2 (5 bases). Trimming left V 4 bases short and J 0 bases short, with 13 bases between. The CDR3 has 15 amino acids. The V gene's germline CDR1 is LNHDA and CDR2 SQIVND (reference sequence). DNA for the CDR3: TGTGCCAGTAGTACGGGTGGGAGCCTCTCCTACGAGCAGTACTTC. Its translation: CASSTGGSLSYEQYF.

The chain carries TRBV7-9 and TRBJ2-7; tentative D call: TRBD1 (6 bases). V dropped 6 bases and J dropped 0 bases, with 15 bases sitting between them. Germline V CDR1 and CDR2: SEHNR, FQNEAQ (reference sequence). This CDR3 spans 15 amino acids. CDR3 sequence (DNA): TGTGCCAGCAGGGCTACAGGGCTCGGCTCCTACGAGCAGTACTTC. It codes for CASRATGLGSYEQYF.

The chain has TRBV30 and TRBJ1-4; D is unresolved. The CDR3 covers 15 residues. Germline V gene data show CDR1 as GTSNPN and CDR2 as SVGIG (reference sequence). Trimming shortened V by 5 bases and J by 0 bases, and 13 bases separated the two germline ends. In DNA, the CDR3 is TGTGCCTGGGGGTCAGGCGCCGCAACTAATGAAAAACTGTTTTTT. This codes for CAWGSGAATNEKLFF.

CDR3 nucleotides: TGTGCCAGCAGCCATCGGCAGGGCAAGCAGTTCTTC. It yields the protein CASSHRQGKQFF. V gene TRBV7-2 combines with J gene TRBJ2-1, with a possible D match to TRBD1 (5 bases). The CDR3 loop spans 12 amino acids. Germline assignment: CDR1 SGHTA and CDR2 FQGNSA. Trimming left V 5 bases short and J 11 bases short, with 13 bases between.

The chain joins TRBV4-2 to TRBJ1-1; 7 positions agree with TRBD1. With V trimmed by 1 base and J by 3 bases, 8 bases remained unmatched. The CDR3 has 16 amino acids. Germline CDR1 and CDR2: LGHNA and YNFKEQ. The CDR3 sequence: CASSQVWSQGDTEAFF. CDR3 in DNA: TGTGCCAGCAGCCAAGTCTGGAGCCAGGGGGACACTGAAGCTTTCTTT.

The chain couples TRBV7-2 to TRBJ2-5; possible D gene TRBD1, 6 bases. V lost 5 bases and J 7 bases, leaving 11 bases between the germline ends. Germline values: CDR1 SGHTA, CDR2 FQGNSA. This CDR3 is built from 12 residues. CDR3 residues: CASSRDNWTQYF. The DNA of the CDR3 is TGTGCCAGCAGCCGGGACAACTGGACCCAGTACTTC.

DNA of the CDR3: TGTGCCAGCAGCCAAGTGGGGCAGGGGGTTGAAAAACTGTTTTTT. As protein: CASSQVGQGVEKLFF. The V and J genes are TRBV4-2 and TRBJ1-4; 7 positions match TRBD1. Germline CDR1 LGHNA, CDR2 YNFKEQ. The trim removed 1 base at V and 7 bases at J, leaving 6 bases unmatched. CDR3 size: 15 residues.

Here the CDR3 DNA reads TGCGCCAGCAGCTTGGCAGGCGCCCCGGATTTGTCACCCCTCCACTTT. Amino acid sequence: CASSLAGAPDLSPLHF. V and J are TRBV5-1 and TRBJ1-6; D call uncertain. Looked up from germline, CDR1 is SGHRS and CDR2 is YFSETQ. The CDR3 has 16 amino acids. V was trimmed by 0 bases and J by 10 bases, leaving 17 bases between them.

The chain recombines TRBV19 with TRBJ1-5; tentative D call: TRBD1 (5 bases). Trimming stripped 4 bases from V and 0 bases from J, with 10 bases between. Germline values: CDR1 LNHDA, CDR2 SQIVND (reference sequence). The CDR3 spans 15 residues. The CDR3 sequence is CASSTPGYSNQPQHF. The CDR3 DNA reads TGTGCCAGTAGTACCCCAGGGTATAGCAATCAGCCCCAGCATTTT.

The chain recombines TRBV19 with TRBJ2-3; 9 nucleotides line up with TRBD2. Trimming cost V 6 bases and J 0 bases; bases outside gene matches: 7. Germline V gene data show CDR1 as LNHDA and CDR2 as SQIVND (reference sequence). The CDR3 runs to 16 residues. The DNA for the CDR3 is TGTGCCAGTAGCCCGGGACTAGCACTTAGCACAGATACGCAGTATTTT. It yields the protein CASSPGLALSTDTQYF.